What follows is one T cell receptor beta chain and its context. The PCR made use of 60 Vbeta and 13 Jbeta primers. The table came from immunoSEQ multiplex PCR; TCRdb's copy has only in-frame clones and leaves some out. This sample yields roughly 160,000 clones, of which 70% to 90% are seen a single time; about 2.5% belongs to the top ten. This entry belongs to a study of cytomegalovirus exposure and HLA in healthy donors. Study summary: The study placed around 80% of its roughly 400 genotyped donors in the Caucasian-associated ancestry cluster.

Sampled while nominally healthy, donors likely had unrecorded immune exposures. The source material was PBMCs. The receptor was derived from a young man in good health and CMV-seropositive.

For the CDR3, the DNA is TGTGCCAGCAGCTCAAACACCGGGGAGCTGTTTTTT. It encodes CASSSNTGELFF. The rearrangement uses TRBV7-2 and TRBJ2-2; D remains ambiguous. V lost 4 bases and J lost 2, with 2 bases in between. The CDR3 contains 12 residues. Germline CDR1 reads SGHTA; CDR2 reads FQGNSA.